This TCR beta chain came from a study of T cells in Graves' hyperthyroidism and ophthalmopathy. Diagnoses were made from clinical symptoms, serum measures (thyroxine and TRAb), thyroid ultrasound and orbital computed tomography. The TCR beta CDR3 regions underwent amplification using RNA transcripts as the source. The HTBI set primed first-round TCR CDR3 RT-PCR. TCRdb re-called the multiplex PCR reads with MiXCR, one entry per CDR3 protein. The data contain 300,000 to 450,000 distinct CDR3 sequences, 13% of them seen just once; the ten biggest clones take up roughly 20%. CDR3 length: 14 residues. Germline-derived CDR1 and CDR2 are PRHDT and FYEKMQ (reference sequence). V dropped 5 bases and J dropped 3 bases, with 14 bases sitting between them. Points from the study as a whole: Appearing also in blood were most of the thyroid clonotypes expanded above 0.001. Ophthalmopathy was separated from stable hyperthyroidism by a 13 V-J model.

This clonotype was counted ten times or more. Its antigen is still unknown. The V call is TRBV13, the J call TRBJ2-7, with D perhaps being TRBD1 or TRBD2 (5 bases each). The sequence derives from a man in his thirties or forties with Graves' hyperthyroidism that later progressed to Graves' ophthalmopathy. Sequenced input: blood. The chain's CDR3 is CASSDRDGDYEQYF. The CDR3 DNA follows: TGTGCCAGCAGCGACCGGGACGGAGACTACGAGCAGTACTTC.